A single sample is the source of the 32 T cell receptor beta chains below, sequenced in a study of T cells in Graves' hyperthyroidism and ophthalmopathy. From RNA transcripts, TCR beta CDR3 regions were amplified. In the first-round RT-PCR of the TCR CDR3, the HTBI primer set was used. In TCRdb, the multiplex PCR reads were re-called with MiXCR into one record per CDR3 protein. The repertoire consists of hundreds of thousands of distinct CDR3 sequences, with roughly 37% occurring once and the leading ten covering approximately 8.7%. The specimen was blood. The receptor source for this set is a man between 18 and 29 years old with Graves' hyperthyroidism.

This clonotype was seen a few times. V gene TRBV9 combines with J gene TRBJ1-5; D is undetermined. Germline CDR1 is SGDLS and CDR2 is YYNGEE. CDR3 size: 16 residues. Trimming removed 4 bases at V and 1 base at J, with 15 bases between. CDR3 in amino acids: CASSPHPGGSNQPQHF. CDR3 in DNA: TGTGCCAGCAGCCCTCACCCCGGAGGGAGCAATCAGCCCCAGCATTTT.

The chain uses TRBV3-1 and TRBJ2-5; 8 bases line up with TRBD2. Germline V CDR1 and CDR2: LGHDT, YNNKEL (reference sequence). The trim removed 0 bases at V and 5 bases at J, leaving 8 bases unmatched. This CDR3 contains 16 residues. The CDR3 is CASSQDIAGLQETQYF. The CDR3 DNA reads TGTGCCAGCAGCCAAGATATAGCGGGATTACAGGAGACCCAGTACTTC.

This clonotype was observed a handful of times. This chain uses TRBV28 with TRBJ2-7; TRBD2 is a possible D gene (5 bases). V lost 7 bases and J 9 bases, leaving 19 bases between the germline ends. CDR1 MDHEN and CDR2 SYDVKM come from the germline V gene. The CDR3 spans 13 residues. The CDR3 loop is CASTPRDWRPQYF. As DNA, the CDR3 is TGTGCCAGCACCCCCCGGGATTGGAGGCCGCAGTACTTC.

The chain joins TRBV15 to TRBJ1-3, with D perhaps matching TRBD1 (6 bases). V lost 0 bases and J lost 4, with 10 bases in between. CDR1 is LNHNV and CDR2 is YYDKDF in the germline V gene (reference sequence). CDR3 length equals 15 residues. This chain's CDR3 is CATSRERGGGNTIYF. Written as DNA, the CDR3 is TGTGCCACCAGCAGAGAAAGAGGGGGAGGAAACACCATATATTTT.

As for this clonotype: A much larger clone sits a single nucleotide away, making a read error possible. The rearrangement links TRBV15 to TRBJ1-1; D is undetermined. The CDR3 consists of 15 residues. V was trimmed by 7 bases and J by 4 bases, leaving 19 bases between them. Germline V lookup: CDR1 LNHNV, CDR2 YYDKDF (reference sequence). In DNA form, the CDR3 reads TGTGCCACCACGGGAATGTACGGAATGAGCACTGAAGCTTTCTTT. This encodes CATTGMYGMSTEAFF.

This clonotype has a count of ten or more. This chain joins TRBV6-6 and TRBJ1-5, with unresolved D. The CDR3 is 13 amino acids. The germline V gene encodes CDR1 MNHNY and CDR2 SVGAGI (reference sequence). Trimming took off 5 bases at V and 4 bases at J, with 9 bases between the two ends. The CDR3 nucleotides read TGTGCCAGCAGTAGACAAATGAATCAGCCCCAGCATTTT. This gives the protein CASSRQMNQPQHF.

This clonotype was detected many times. The chain has TRBV10-3 and TRBJ2-5; 11 nucleotides match TRBD2. The CDR3 has 15 residues. Germline V gene lookup returns CDR1 ENHRY and CDR2 SYGVKD. The V and J ends lost 8 bases and 1 base, in that order; junction bases with no gene match: 6. The CDR3 loop reads CAIASGLAGQETQYF. The CDR3 DNA sequence: TGTGCCATCGCCTCTGGACTAGCGGGCCAAGAGACCCAGTACTTC.

This clonotype was seen repeatedly, ten times or more. The chain recombines TRBV10-3 with TRBJ2-6, with D perhaps given as TRBD1 or TRBD2 (5 bases each). The CDR3 sequence is 15 residues long. CDR1 ENHRY and CDR2 SYGVKD come from the germline V gene. Trimming stripped 6 bases from V and 1 base from J, with 10 bases between. This chain's CDR3 is CAISKGESGANVLTF. Here the CDR3 DNA reads TGTGCCATCAGCAAAGGGGAGTCTGGGGCCAACGTCCTGACTTTC.

This clonotype was counted between two and nine times. The V gene is TRBV10-3, the J gene TRBJ1-5, with 10 bases matching TRBD1. Germline CDR1 reads ENHRY; CDR2 reads SYGVKD. V lost 10 bases to trimming and J lost 10 bases; unmatched junction nucleotides: 4. CDR3 size: 11 residues. The CDR3 reads CATGTGVPQHF. CDR3 nucleotides: TGTGCCACCGGGACAGGGGTTCCCCAGCATTTT.

This chain joins TRBV29-1 and TRBJ1-3, with D possibly matching TRBD1 (6 bases). The CDR3 covers 13 residues. Germline loops: CDR1 SQVTM, CDR2 ANQGSEA. The V end was cut by 6 bases, the J end by 10 bases, with 19 bases between. The CDR3 is CSVVMGGGETIYF. CDR3 sequence (DNA): TGCAGCGTCGTTATGGGGGGCGGAGAGACCATATATTTT.

About this clonotype: The conserved phenylalanine or tryptophan is not found at the CDR3 terminus, so this likely reflects a read error. Because the CDR3's place on the DNA is in doubt, the DNA is left out and the CDR3 is given as listed by TCRdb. The chain uses TRBV9 and TRBJ1-3; TRBD1, the D gene given by the table, was not confirmed from the DNA. Germline values: CDR1 SGDLS, CDR2 YYNGEE. The CDR3 extends over 8 residues, inclusive of both ends. The CDR3 region is CASSPMDI.

This clonotype is a singleton in its sample. One end of the junction is discordant with germline, which a read error may explain. The chain joins TRBV5-1 to TRBJ1-2, with 8 bases aligning to TRBD1. There are 15 residues in the CDR3. Germline CDR1 is SGHRS and CDR2 is YFSETQ. CDR3 sequence (DNA): TGCGCCAGCAGCTGGACAGGGAATATGAACTATGACTACACCTTC. As protein: CASSWTGNMNYDYTF.

This clonotype was detected ten times or more. The V and J genes are TRBV7-9 and TRBJ2-6; D gene unclear. The V gene lost 5 bases and the J gene lost 2 bases, with 10 bases spanning the gap. The CDR3 spans 15 residues. The V gene's germline CDR1 is SEHNR and CDR2 FQNEAQ (reference sequence). CDR3 sequence (DNA): TGTGCCAGCAGCGAAACGGATGCTGGGGCCAACGTCCTGACTTTC. Its protein product is CASSETDAGANVLTF.

This chain links TRBV20-1 with TRBJ1-4; 9 positions match TRBD1. The V gene end was trimmed by 5 bases and the J gene end by 6 bases; junction bases not matched to a gene: 10. This CDR3 contains 15 residues. Germline V lookup: CDR1 DFQATT, CDR2 SNEGSKA (reference sequence). CDR3 nucleotides: TGCAGTGCTCTTACCGTGGGACAGGGTGATGAAAAACTGTTTTTT. Amino acids: CSALTVGQGDEKLFF.

Ten or more counts support this clonotype. The chain links TRBV7-9 to TRBJ1-2; D is ambiguous. Trimming removed 8 bases at V and 6 bases at J, with 13 bases between. Germline assignment: CDR1 SEHNR and CDR2 FQNEAQ (reference sequence). There are 12 residues in the CDR3. The CDR3 region has the DNA TGTGCCAGCGCAGGACCTACCGATGGCTACACCTTC. It is translated as CASAGPTDGYTF.

This clonotype came up a few times. This rearrangement joins TRBV6-5 to TRBJ2-5; no definite D call. Germline CDR1 reads MNHEY; CDR2 reads SVGAGI. Trimming removed 5 bases from V and 2 bases from J, with 15 bases in between. The CDR3 totals 15 residues. CDR3: CASSSDGIMQETQYF. CDR3 nucleotide sequence: TGTGCCAGCAGTAGTGACGGAATAATGCAAGAGACCCAGTACTTC.

On this clonotype itself: A junction boundary mismatches the germline segment, possibly from a read error. The gene calls are TRBV5-6 and TRBJ2-5, with D possibly being TRBD2 (6 bases). Germline V gene data show CDR1 as SGHDT and CDR2 as YYEEEE. This CDR3 is 15 amino acids long. The CDR3 sequence: CVSSLRAGYGETQYF. The CDR3 coding sequence is TGTGTCAGCAGCTTGCGTGCGGGATACGGGGAGACCCAGTACTTC.

The V and J genes are TRBV6-1 and TRBJ1-6; D may be TRBD1 (5 bases). CDR1 is MNHNS and CDR2 is SASEGT in the germline V gene. Trimming cost V 4 bases and J 7 bases, with 17 bases left between them. The CDR3 totals 16 residues. The CDR3 nucleotides read TGTGCCAGCAGTGGTACGTCGGCCGGGGGAAATTCACCCCTCCACTTT. Encoded protein: CASSGTSAGGNSPLHF.

This clonotype was seen many times. The CDR3 DNA reads TGCAGTGCTAGACCAAGGACAGGCGATCCGGAGCCCCAGCATTTT. Amino acids: CSARPRTGDPEPQHF. This chain uses TRBV20-1 with TRBJ1-5; 7 bases match TRBD1. The germline CDR1 and CDR2 sequences are DFQATT and SNEGSKA (reference sequence). The CDR3 contains 15 residues. J lost 8 bases, V lost 2 bases, and 12 bases had no gene match.

V is TRBV4-3 and J is TRBJ1-5; D not resolved. This CDR3 is built from 15 residues. Germline CDR1 reads LGHNA; CDR2 reads YSLEER. Trimming stripped 1 base from V and 0 bases from J, with 7 bases between. The CDR3 protein is CASSQAYYSNQPQHF. Here the CDR3 DNA reads TGCGCCAGCAGCCAAGCCTATTATAGCAATCAGCCCCAGCATTTT.

This clonotype was seen a few times. The chain links TRBV10-3 to TRBJ1-4; 12 positions agree with TRBD1. This CDR3 contains 13 residues. V was clipped by 10 bases and J by 5 bases; unmatched bases: 2. Germline V gives CDR1 ENHRY, CDR2 SYGVKD. CDR3 DNA sequence: TGTGCCACCGGGACAGGGGGCAATGAAAAACTGTTTTTT. This encodes CATGTGGNEKLFF.

As concerns this clonotype: Sequence at one end of the junction differs from germline and may be a read error. J is TRBJ1-2 and V is TRBV5-5; D remains ambiguous. CDR3 size: 15 residues. From germline, CDR1 is SGHKS and CDR2 YYEKEE (reference sequence). The CDR3 DNA reads as TGTGCCGGCAGACCTCGGAGGGATTCTAACTATGGCTACACCTTC. Translating gives CAGRPRRDSNYGYTF.

This clonotype was counted only a few times. This chain connects TRBV4-1 to TRBJ2-7; D might be TRBD1 (5 bases). V was clipped by 2 bases and J by 7 bases, with 15 bases between them. Germline CDR1 MGHRA, CDR2 YSYEKL. The CDR3 totals 14 residues. This chain's CDR3 is CASSQPRQGREQYF. CDR3 coding DNA: TGCGCCAGCAGCCAACCACGTCAGGGCCGGGAGCAGTACTTC.

There are a few counts of this clonotype. V and J are TRBV7-2 and TRBJ1-1, with D uncertain. The germline V gene has CDR1 SGHTA and CDR2 FQGNSA. The CDR3 length is 12 residues. V was trimmed by 1 base and J by 8 bases, leaving 8 bases between them. As DNA, the CDR3 is TGTGCCAGCAGCTTAGGCTTTAGGGAAGCTTTCTTT. Translated: CASSLGFREAFF.

This clonotype came up once. The chain carries TRBV15 and TRBJ1-1, with D maybe TRBD1 (5 bases). Germline CDR1 reads LNHNV; CDR2 reads YYDKDF (reference sequence). With 8 bases removed from V and 0 bases from J, the gap between germline ends came to 10 bases. CDR3 length: 13 residues. Written as DNA, the CDR3 is TGTGCCACCGGTGGGGCAATGAACACTGAAGCTTTCTTT. Residues: CATGGAMNTEAFF.

This clonotype was counted ten times or more. CDR3 coding DNA: TGCAGTGCTAGAGATGGGGCGAAAAATCAGCCCCAGCATTTT. Its translation is CSARDGAKNQPQHF. J is TRBJ1-5 and V is TRBV20-1, with D perhaps matching TRBD1 (5 bases). Germline V gene sequence: CDR1 DFQATT, CDR2 SNEGSKA (reference sequence). This CDR3 has 14 residues. The V and J ends lost 0 bases and 4 bases respectively, with 10 bases between them.

The rearrangement joins TRBV7-2 to TRBJ1-1, with TRBD1 as a possible D gene (6 bases). This CDR3 comprises 15 residues. The V and J ends lost 5 bases and 3 bases respectively, with 16 bases between them. Germline V gene sequence: CDR1 SGHTA, CDR2 FQGNSA. The CDR3 spells CASSGPGTFYTEAFF. CDR3 nucleotide sequence: TGTGCCAGCAGCGGGCCCGGGACATTTTACACTGAAGCTTTCTTT.

The CDR3 nucleotides read TGTGCCGCTCAGGAGCTGTGGACAGGGGGCTACGAGCAGTACTTC. This codes for CAAQELWTGGYEQYF. The chain combines TRBV6-1 with TRBJ2-7; 10 bases are a match to TRBD1. This CDR3 has 15 amino acids. Germline CDR1 is MNHNS and CDR2 is SASEGT. V was clipped by 11 bases and J by 3 bases; unmatched bases: 13.

This clonotype was counted between two and nine times. V is TRBV20-1 and J is TRBJ1-5; 7 nucleotides line up with TRBD1. This CDR3 spans 12 amino acids. The germline V gene has CDR1 DFQATT and CDR2 SNEGSKA (reference sequence). The V and J ends lost 5 bases and 7 bases, in that order; junction bases with no gene match: 5. CDR3 coding DNA: TGCAGTGCTTCCAGGGGGAAACAGCCCCAGCATTTT. Its protein product is CSASRGKQPQHF.

The V call is TRBV20-1, the J call TRBJ1-4; D gene uncertain. Trimming stripped 0 bases from V and 4 bases from J, with 6 bases between. The CDR3 is 13 amino acids. The germline V gene encodes CDR1 DFQATT and CDR2 SNEGSKA (reference sequence). This CDR3 is CSAREGINEKLFF. The CDR3 DNA reads as TGCAGTGCTAGAGAAGGGATTAATGAAAAACTGTTTTTT.

In its sample, this clonotype was seen many times. The V gene is TRBV15, the J gene TRBJ1-6; TRBD1 matches 9 bases. V was clipped by 0 bases and J by 4 bases; unmatched bases: 1. The germline V gene encodes CDR1 LNHNV and CDR2 YYDKDF (reference sequence). This CDR3 contains 16 residues. This CDR3 is CATSRDGTGYNSPLHF. CDR3 coding DNA: TGTGCCACCAGCAGAGACGGGACAGGGTATAATTCACCCCTCCACTTT.

The chain joins TRBV29-1 to TRBJ2-7; unclear D gene. The V and J ends lost 7 bases and 1 base respectively, with 2 bases between them. Germline loops: CDR1 SQVTM, CDR2 ANQGSEA. There are 9 residues in the CDR3. Here the CDR3 reads CSDSYEQYF. Written as DNA, the CDR3 is TGCAGCGATTCCTACGAGCAGTACTTC.